This is a list of T cell receptor beta chains from one sample in a study of blood T cell repertoires in COVID-19. Method: immunoSEQ multiplex PCR; TCRdb's copy keeps in-frame clones and lacks some. The sample records some 320,000 clones, about 90% being singletons. The sequenced sample consisted of PBMCs or T cells enriched from blood (not recorded which). Receptors were obtained from a woman between 50 and 59 years old who had been exposed to COVID-19. Both conserved end residues are part of each CDR3. Fields, in order: clone size, D gene, J gene, V gene, CDR3 DNA, CDR3 protein. A D gene is named only where the DNA matches it firmly. Rows give clone size only sometimes, using once, few, many, or a class for an expanded clone.

NA NA TRBJ1-5 TRBV19 TGTGCCAGTAGTATCGAGGTGGGGGGGAAGCCCCAGCATTTT CASSIEVGGKPQHF
NA TRBD1 TRBJ2-7 TRBV19 TGTGCCAGTAGTACCCGACAGGGGGGAACCTACGAGCAGTACTTC CASSTRQGGTYEQYF
NA TRBD2 TRBJ2-5 TRBV27 TGTGCAGCGAGGAGAGCGGGGGCCCAAGAGACCCAGTACTTC CAARRAGAQETQYF
NA NA TRBJ1-2 TRBV5-8 TGTGCCAGCAGCTTGATATACCCAGGTCAGGGCTACACCTTC CASSLIYPGQGYTF
NA NA TRBJ1-1 TRBV5-1 TGCGCCAGCAGCCATCCAAAGGGGGGGTTGAACACTGAAGCTTTCTTT CASSHPKGGLNTEAFF
NA TRBD1 TRBJ2-1 TRBV10-1 TGCGCCAGCAGTGATAAATACAGGGGCCCCTACAATGAGCAGTTCTTC CASSDKYRGPYNEQFF
many TRBD1 TRBJ2-7 TRBV19 TGTGCCAGTAGTCCCCCGGGACAGGGGGCTTACGAGCAGTACTTC CASSPPGQGAYEQYF
once NA TRBJ2-1 TRBV7-8 TGTGCCAGCAGTCTAAATTTACTACCTGACGATGAGCAGTTCTTC CASSLNLLPDDEQFF
NA NA TRBJ2-1 TRBV27 TGTGCCAGCGGACGAGGGGGTCAGTTCTTC CASGRGGQFF
NA NA TRBJ1-4 TRBV5-4 TGTGCCAGCCAAGGGCGGGAAAATGAAAAACTGTTTTTT CASQGRENEKLFF
once NA TRBJ2-5 TRBV18 TGTGCCAGCTCACCACCGACAGGAGGTCAGGAGACCCAGTACTTC CASSPPTGGQETQYF
NA TRBD1 TRBJ2-7 TRBV5-4 TGTGCCAGCAGCTCGGGCGGGACAGGGGTCTACGAGCAGTACTTC CASSSGGTGVYEQYF
NA TRBD2 TRBJ2-2 TRBV3-1/TRBV3-2 TGTGCCAGCAAGGGACTAGCGACCGGGGAGCTGTTTTTT CASKGLATGELFF
NA NA TRBJ1-5 TRBV3-1/TRBV3-2 TGTGCCAGCAGCCAAGACAGGGAGGAATGGGGGGGGACCAATCAGCCCCAGCATTTT CASSQDREEWGGTNQPQHF
NA TRBD1 TRBJ2-1 TRBV19 TGTGCCAGTAGTATGCCCGGGACAGGCTACAATGAGCAGTTCTTC CASSMPGTGYNEQFF
NA NA TRBJ2-1 TRBV4-1 TGCGCCAGCAGCCAAGCAAACCTATACAATGAGCAGTTCTTC CASSQANLYNEQFF
NA TRBD1 TRBJ2-2 TRBV10-2 TGCGCCAGCACTCGGCAGACAGGGGGAGGCACCGGGGAGCTGTTTTTT CASTRQTGGGTGELFF
once NA TRBJ2-4 TRBV28 TGTGCCAGCAGTTTTTCAATGGCCAGGCGTCCGACAGGCATTCAGTACTTC CASSFSMARRPTGIQYF
NA NA TRBJ2-3 TRBV10-3 TGTGCCATCAGTACAGGGTTCACAGATACGCAGTATTTT CAISTGFTDTQYF
NA NA TRBJ2-1 TRBV7-7 TGTGCTAGCAGCTTAGGGGGGACTAACAATGAGCAGTTCTTC CASSLGGTNNEQFF
NA NA TRBJ1-3 TRBV7-8 TGTGCCAGCAGCCCAGGGGTCCAGGGTCACCACGGGGGGGACTCTGGAAACACCATATATTTT CASSPGVQGHHGGDSGNTIYF
NA TRBD1 TRBJ1-1 TRBV6-1 TGTGCCAGCAGTGAAACAGGGGGCTTGGGTGAAGCTTTCTTT CASSETGGLGEAFF
NA TRBD1 TRBJ2-2 TRBV6-5 TGTGCCCAAAGTCGGGACAGGGGATCCGGGGAGCTGTTTTTT CAQSRDRGSGELFF
NA TRBD1 TRBJ2-2 TRBV19 TGTGCCAGTAGTATAAGAAAGACAGGGGATCCATCCACCGGGGAGCTGTTTTTT CASSIRKTGDPSTGELFF
once TRBD1 TRBJ2-5 TRBV19 TGTGCCAGTAGTGCCGGGACAGGGAATTTCGGGACCCAGTACTTC CASSAGTGNFGTQYF
NA TRBD1 TRBJ2-7 TRBV7-2 TGTGCCAGCAGCCCCAGGGGGAAGACCTACGAGCAGTACTTC CASSPRGKTYEQYF
NA NA TRBJ2-2 TRBV12-3/TRBV12-4 TGTGCCAGCAGCCCTTCCAGGGGCGGGGAGCTGTTTTTT CASSPSRGGELFF
NA NA TRBJ2-2 TRBV2 TGTGCCAGCAGCTCAGCGGTCATGAACACCGGGGAGCTGTTTTTT CASSSAVMNTGELFF
NA NA TRBJ2-5 TRBV28 TGTGCCAGCAGCCACCCGGTTAGCTCCATATCGGGAGAGACCCAGTACTTC CASSHPVSSISGETQYF
NA TRBD2 TRBJ2-2 TRBV13 TGTGCCAGCAGCCCGCGAGGGCGGGGGGGTTTCACCGGGGAGCTGTTTTTT CASSPRGRGGFTGELFF
NA TRBD1 TRBJ1-6 TRBV19 TGTGCCAGTAGTACACAGGGGGCGAATGCACCCCTCCACTTT CASSTQGANAPLHF
NA TRBD1 TRBJ1-1 TRBV6-5 TGTGCCAGCAGCCCGGACAGGGTTGCTGAAGCTTTCTTT CASSPDRVAEAFF
NA NA TRBJ2-7 TRBV5-6 TGTGCCAGCAGCTTAAGGACAGTGGGGGCCTACGAGCAGTACTTC CASSLRTVGAYEQYF
NA NA TRBJ2-1 TRBV3-1/TRBV3-2 TGTGCCACCTCATGGGCGGGTAGGGACAATGAGCAGTTCTTC CATSWAGRDNEQFF
NA NA TRBJ1-4 TRBV7-9 TGTGCCAGCAGCCTTGGGACGGGCGGGGGCACTAATGAAAAACTGTTTTTT CASSLGTGGGTNEKLFF
NA TRBD1 TRBJ2-4 TRBV7-8 TGTGCCAGCAGCGAAAGGGACAGGGGAAGAAAAAACATTCAGTACTTC CASSERDRGRKNIQYF
NA NA TRBJ1-1 TRBV7-9 TGTGCCAGCAGCTTAGATCGGAGTGAAGCTTTCTTT CASSLDRSEAFF
NA TRBD1 TRBJ1-6 TRBV19 TGTGCCAGTAGTCTACAAGGACAGGGGAAAGGATACTCACCCCTCCACTTT CASSLQGQGKGYSPLHF
NA TRBD1 TRBJ1-3 TRBV4-1 TGCGCCAGCAGCCAAAGGGACAGCAGGTTCTCTGGAAACACCATATATTTT CASSQRDSRFSGNTIYF
NA TRBD2 TRBJ2-2 TRBV4-1 TGCGCCAGCAGCCAAGCGGGGGGGCATTCCGGGGAGCTGTTTTTT CASSQAGGHSGELFF
NA NA TRBJ1-2 TRBV19 TGTGCCAGTTGGCACCCCGCTCATGGCTACACCTTC CASWHPAHGYTF
once NA TRBJ2-1 TRBV28 TGTGCCAGCTGGCTACGAGGGCTAAGCTCCTACAATGAGCAGTTCTTC CASWLRGLSSYNEQFF
NA NA TRBJ2-1 TRBV6-6 TGTGCCAGCACGAGGTTCTCCTACAATGAGCAGTTCTTC CASTRFSYNEQFF
NA NA TRBJ1-3 TRBV28 TGTGCCAGCAGTAGGAGGAACTCTGGAAACACCATATATTTT CASSRRNSGNTIYF
once TRBD1 TRBJ1-5 TRBV24-1 TGTGCCACCAGTGCTACAGGGGACGGCAATCAGCCCCAGCATTTT CATSATGDGNQPQHF
NA NA TRBJ1-4 TRBV19 TGTGCCAGTAGGCCAGGGACTAATGAAAAACTGTTTTTT CASRPGTNEKLFF
NA TRBD1 TRBJ2-7 TRBV11-2 TGTGCCAGCAGCTTAACGGGACAGTACGAGCAGTACTTC CASSLTGQYEQYF
NA TRBD1 TRBJ2-7 TRBV18 TGTGCCAGCTCACCACCGGGGGGACAGGGAGCCTACGAGCAGTACTTC CASSPPGGQGAYEQYF
NA TRBD1 TRBJ1-1 TRBV19 TGTGCCAGTAGCCTACCACAGGGGCTAGGTAACACTGAAGCTTTCTTT CASSLPQGLGNTEAFF
NA TRBD2 TRBJ2-2 TRBV6-4 TGTGCCAGCAGTAAACTAGCGGGGGACACCGGGGAGCTGTTTTTT CASSKLAGDTGELFF
once NA TRBJ2-7 TRBV6-2/TRBV6-3 TGTGCCAGCAGTTACGGCCAGGCAGCCTACGAGCAGTACTTC CASSYGQAAYEQYF
NA NA TRBJ2-7 TRBV11-3 TGTGCCAGCAGCTGGGGACACGAGTACTACGAGCAGTACTTC CASSWGHEYYEQYF
NA NA TRBJ2-5 TRBV29-1 TGCAGCGTTGCTAAGTTGGAAGAGACCCAGTACTTC CSVAKLEETQYF
NA TRBD2 TRBJ2-7 TRBV6-2/TRBV6-3 TGTGCCAGCAGTTACTCGCCTAGCGGGGGGGAGAGCTCCTACGAGCAGTACTTC CASSYSPSGGESSYEQYF
NA NA TRBJ1-2 TRBV6-5 TGTGCCAGCAGGGCTCCCGGGGGGCTCGGCTACACCTTC CASRAPGGLGYTF
NA NA TRBJ1-1 TRBV28 TGTGCCAGCAGTTTACGTCCAGGGAACACTGAAGCTTTCTTT CASSLRPGNTEAFF
NA NA TRBJ1-3 TRBV5-4 TGTGCCAGCAGCTTAACGCAGAGGGCAGCGGTGGGTAGCGACACCATATATTTT CASSLTQRAAVGSDTIYF
NA NA TRBJ1-6 TRBV28 TGTGCCAGCAGTTTTATTCAGGGGTGGTCTAATTCACCCCTCCACTTT CASSFIQGWSNSPLHF
few TRBD1 TRBJ1-5 TRBV28 TGTGCCAGCAGTTTAAAGGGGGCCGCCAGGATTAGCAATCAGCCCCAGCATTTT CASSLKGAARISNQPQHF